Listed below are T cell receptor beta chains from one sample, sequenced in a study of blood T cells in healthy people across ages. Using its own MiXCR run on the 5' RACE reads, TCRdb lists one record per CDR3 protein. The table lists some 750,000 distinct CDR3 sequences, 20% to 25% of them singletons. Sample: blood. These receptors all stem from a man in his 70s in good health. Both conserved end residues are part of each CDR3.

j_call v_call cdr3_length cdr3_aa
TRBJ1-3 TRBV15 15 CATSRAGVGGNTIYF
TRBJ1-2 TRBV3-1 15 CASSQPPPGEYGYTF
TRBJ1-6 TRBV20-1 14 CSASRGLDISPLHF
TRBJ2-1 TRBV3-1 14 CASSQLAGVGEQFF
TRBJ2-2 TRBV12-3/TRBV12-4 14 CASSFRAGTGELFF
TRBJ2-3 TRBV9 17 CASSVGPSVRAADTQYF
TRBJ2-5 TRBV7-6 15 CASSPLTGGMETQYF
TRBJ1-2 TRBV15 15 CATSRDSRGSVGYTF
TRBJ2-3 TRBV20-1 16 CSASKTSGRPTDTQYF
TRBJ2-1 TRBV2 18 CAQLGLAGEFRSYNEQFF
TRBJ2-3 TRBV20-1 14 CSPVPGTNTDTQYF
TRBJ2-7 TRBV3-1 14 CASSHGFPSYEQYF
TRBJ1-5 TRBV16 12 CASSQDQGPQHF
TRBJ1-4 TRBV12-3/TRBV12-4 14 CASTEQGYNEKLFF
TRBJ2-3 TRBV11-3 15 CASTEFAGAEDTQYF
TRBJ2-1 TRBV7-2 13 CASSTHSYNEQFF
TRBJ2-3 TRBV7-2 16 CASSSRGSSSTDTQYF
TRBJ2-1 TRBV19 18 CATSPGGLAGFSYNEQFF
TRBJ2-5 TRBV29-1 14 CSATRGSTGETQYF
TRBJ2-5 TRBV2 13 CASSIGLAGTQYF
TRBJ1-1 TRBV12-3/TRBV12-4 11 CASSSMVLGFF
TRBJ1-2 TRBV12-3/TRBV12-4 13 CASSHRANYGYTF
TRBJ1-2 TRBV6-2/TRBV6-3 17 CASSYSDHRPRQSNYTF
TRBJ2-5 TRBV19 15 CASSIDSGVQETQYF
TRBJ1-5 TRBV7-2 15 CASSFPGQGVLPQHF
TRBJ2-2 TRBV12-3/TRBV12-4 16 CASTLVWGSHTGELFF
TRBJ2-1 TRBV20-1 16 CSARDLEVAVYNEQFF
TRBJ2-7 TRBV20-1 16 CSARDHLGQGRNEQYF
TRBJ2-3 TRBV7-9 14 CASSETGRTDTQYF
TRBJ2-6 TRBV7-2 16 CASSLAGETRANVLTF
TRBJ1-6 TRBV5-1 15 CASSLDGAPNSPLHF
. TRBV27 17 CASSPSGTGGGIYEQYF
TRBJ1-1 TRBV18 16 CASSPPNPGPGAEAFF
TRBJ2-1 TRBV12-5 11 CASGLSDEQFF
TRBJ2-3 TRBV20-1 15 CSARVAGASTDTQYF
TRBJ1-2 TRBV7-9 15 CASSPPRAGDSGYTF
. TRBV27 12 CASGTVSYEQYF
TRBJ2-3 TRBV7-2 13 CASSLPVPDTQYF
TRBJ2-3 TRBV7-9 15 CASSLVSGGTDTQYF
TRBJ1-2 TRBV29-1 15 CSVSPKGLKSYGYTF
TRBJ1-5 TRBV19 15 CASSTTGTTKEPQHF
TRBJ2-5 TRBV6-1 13 CASSRDRAETQYF